This T cell receptor beta chain was identified in a study of Ad26.COV2.S vaccination and SARS-CoV-2 variants. Documented treatment: around 19 received Ad26.COV2.S at low or high dose, single or two shots; about 5 received placebo; per-sample allocation not given. After the first vaccine or placebo injection, samples were drawn on day 63. Profiled with immunoSEQ multiplex PCR; TCRdb holds only in-frame clones, not every one. The sample includes roughly 390,000 clones, about 85% of them seen just once. Trimming removed 5 bases from V and 2 bases from J; junction bases left unmatched: 7. The CDR3 totals 15 residues. Germline CDR1 is MNHEY and CDR2 is SVGAGI. Note on this clone: Its antigen is still unknown.

Study-wide points: Placebo recipients and vaccine recipients were similar in non-spike TCR breadth.

V is TRBV6-5 and J is TRBJ1-2; 8 bases line up with TRBD1. This sample comprised peripheral blood, obtained in a trial of Ad26.COV2.S vaccine versus placebo. This sequence originates from a person between 18 and 59 years old who received the Ad26.COV2.S COVID-19 vaccine or a placebo. CDR3 sequence: CASSLGQGPNYGYTF. The CDR3 nucleotides read TGTGCCAGCAGTCTTGGACAGGGACCGAACTATGGCTACACCTTC.